Following are 15 T cell receptor beta chains from one sample sequenced in a study of Graves' ophthalmopathy and Graves' hyperthyroidism. Amplification of TCR beta CDR3 regions used RNA transcripts. First-round RT-PCR employed HTBI primers, with a second-round multiplex PCR after it. TCRdb analysed the multiplex PCR reads with MiXCR anew, one entry per CDR3 protein. Here the sample spans approximately 480,000 distinct CDR3 sequences, approximately 15% being singletons. Sequencing used blood. These receptor sequences come from a woman aged 25-40 years with Graves' ophthalmopathy.

This clonotype was found a few times. A much larger clone differs by one base, so this may be a read error. The chain employs TRBV7-2 and TRBJ2-4; TRBD2 might be the D (5 bases). The length of the CDR3 is 15 residues. From germline, CDR1 is SGHTA and CDR2 FQGNSA. CDR3 in DNA: TGTGCCAGCAGCCCGAGGATGGGAGCCAAAAACATTAAGTACTTC. This encodes CASSPRMGAKNIKYF.

The sample holds a few counts of this clonotype. The chain is built from TRBV30 and TRBJ1-2, with D possibly TRBD1 on 5 matching bases. Trimming removed 3 bases at V and 8 bases at J, with 16 bases between. The CDR3 extends over 13 amino acids. Germline V gives CDR1 GTSNPN, CDR2 SVGIG (reference sequence). The CDR3 sequence: CAWRPPGQSGYTF. CDR3 DNA: TGTGCCTGGAGGCCCCCCGGACAAAGCGGCTACACCTTC.

There are many counts of this clonotype. This chain connects TRBV15 to TRBJ1-1, with D possibly matching TRBD1 (6 bases). Looked up from germline, CDR1 is LNHNV and CDR2 is YYDKDF (reference sequence). The CDR3 runs to 16 residues. Trimming removed 0 bases from V and 2 bases from J, with 13 bases in between. The CDR3 here is CATSREGGEGNTEAFF. The DNA for the CDR3 is TGTGCCACCAGCAGAGAAGGGGGTGAAGGTAACACTGAAGCTTTCTTT.

This clonotype has ten or more counts. The gene calls are TRBV12-3 or TRBV12-4 and TRBJ1-1; TRBD1 might be the D (5 bases). The CDR3 extends over 16 amino acids. V shed 5 bases and J shed 0 bases, with 16 bases lying between them. CDR3 sequence: CASSPSRMTVNTEAFF. In nucleotides, the CDR3 is TGTGCCAGCAGTCCGAGCAGGATGACAGTGAACACTGAAGCTTTCTTT.

This clonotype has only a few counts. V and J are TRBV18 and TRBJ2-7; TRBD2 is a possible D gene (6 bases). Germline V CDR1 and CDR2: KGHSH, LQKENI. V lost 3 bases to trimming and J lost 5 bases, with 14 bases between them. The CDR3 has 14 residues. The CDR3 region is CASSPAAPGDEQYF. DNA of the CDR3: TGTGCCAGCTCACCTGCTGCCCCGGGGGACGAGCAGTACTTC.

This clonotype was found once. J is TRBJ2-7 and V is TRBV10-3, with D possibly TRBD1 on 5 matching bases. The germline V gene encodes CDR1 ENHRY and CDR2 SYGVKD. The V end was cut by 0 bases, the J end by 5 bases, with 11 bases between. The CDR3 consists of 14 residues. This CDR3 is CAISESSQDNEQYF. The CDR3 coding sequence is TGTGCCATCAGTGAGTCGAGTCAGGACAACGAGCAGTACTTC.

The V and J genes are TRBV7-3 and TRBJ1-1, with D perhaps matching TRBD1 (6 bases). Germline V lookup: CDR1 SGHTA, CDR2 FQGTGA. This CDR3 spans 14 amino acids. The V gene lost 5 bases and the J gene lost 4 bases, with 14 bases spanning the gap. The CDR3 coding sequence is TGTGCCAGCAGCCCCCTAGGGGGGCGCACTGAAGCTTTCTTT. Translating gives CASSPLGGRTEAFF. Full variable domain (rest looked up from reference TRBV7-3 and TRBJ1-1): GAGVSQTPSNKVTEKGKYVELRCDPISGHTALYWYRQSLGQGPEFLIYFQGTGAADDSGLPNDRFFAVRPEGSVSTLKIQRTERGDSAVYLCASSPLGGRTEAFFGQGTRLTVV.

This clonotype was recorded at least ten times. This chain links TRBV7-3 with TRBJ2-5; TRBD2 matches at 8 bases. The CDR3 contains 15 residues. J lost 4 bases, V lost 5 bases, and 9 bases had no gene match. Per the germline V gene, CDR1 is SGHTA and CDR2 is FQGTGA. The CDR3 here is CASSQASGRSETQYF. The CDR3 DNA follows: TGTGCCAGCAGCCAAGCCAGCGGGAGATCAGAGACCCAGTACTTC.

This clonotype was recorded a few times. This chain joins TRBV29-1 and TRBJ2-3; 7 bases are a match to TRBD1. The CDR3 is 13 amino acids. The V gene end was trimmed by 5 bases and the J gene end by 2 bases; junction bases not matched to a gene: 4. CDR1 and CDR2 from the germline V gene are SQVTM and ANQGSEA. In DNA form, the CDR3 reads TGCAGCGTTAGGACAGGATTCACAGATACGCAGTATTTT. Translated: CSVRTGFTDTQYF.

This clonotype was detected ten times or more. The chain joins TRBV20-1 to TRBJ2-5; TRBD2 aligns across 9 bases. With V trimmed by 6 bases and J by 4 bases, 9 bases remained unmatched. The germline V gene has CDR1 DFQATT and CDR2 SNEGSKA (reference sequence). CDR3 size: 14 residues. The CDR3 reads CSAPPAGGLETQYF. The CDR3 nucleotides read TGCAGTGCCCCGCCAGCGGGAGGCTTAGAGACCCAGTACTTC.

This clonotype was seen many times. Here the CDR3 reads CAVSPGLDSVETQYF. CDR3 nucleotide sequence: TGTGCCGTATCTCCGGGACTCGACTCGGTAGAGACCCAGTACTTC. The rearrangement uses TRBV11-2 and TRBJ2-5, with D possibly matching TRBD2 (6 bases). Germline V gene sequence: CDR1 SGHAT, CDR2 FQNNGV. The CDR3 is made up of 15 amino acids. Trimming stripped 11 bases from V and 4 bases from J, with 23 bases between. Filled out from reference TRBV11-2 and TRBJ2-5, the complete variable domain reads EAGVAQSPRYKIIEKRQSVAFWCNPISGHATLYWYQQILGQGPKLLIQFQNNGVVDDSQLPKDRFSAERLKGVDSTLKIQPAKLEDSAVYLCAVSPGLDSVETQYFGPGTRLLVL.

The table lists this clonotype with many counts. The V and J genes are TRBV28 and TRBJ2-7, with D hard to call. Trimming removed 1 base from V and 2 bases from J, with 9 bases in between. Germline V gives CDR1 MDHEN, CDR2 SYDVKM. The CDR3 totals 14 residues. CDR3 region: CASSLFKRTYEQYF. The CDR3 region has the DNA TGTGCCAGCAGTTTATTTAAACGGACCTACGAGCAGTACTTC.

This clonotype was recorded at least ten times. This chain connects TRBV20-1 to TRBJ2-5; 14 positions agree with TRBD2. Germline V gives CDR1 DFQATT, CDR2 SNEGSKA (reference sequence). This CDR3 comprises 17 residues. V lost 6 bases and J lost 2; bases outside the gene matches: 11. The CDR3 region has the DNA TGCAGTGCCCCCAGACTAGCGGGAGGGCCTGGGCAAGAGACCCAGTACTTC. It yields the protein CSAPRLAGGPGQETQYF.

This clonotype was seen a handful of times. The rearrangement links TRBV6-1 to TRBJ1-2; 7 bases match TRBD1. Unmatched junction bases numbered 11, after V lost 6 bases and J lost 4 bases. Germline lookup yields CDR1 MNHNS and CDR2 SASEGT. This CDR3 region has 15 residues. The CDR3 sequence is CASSENRGRPYGYTF. As DNA, the CDR3 is TGTGCCAGCAGCGAGAACAGGGGACGCCCCTATGGCTACACCTTC.

The sample holds many counts of this clonotype. J is TRBJ1-2 and V is TRBV27; 7 positions agree with TRBD1. Trimming took 5 bases from V and 8 from J; bases not matched to a gene: 20. Germline V gives CDR1 MNHEY, CDR2 SMNVEV (reference sequence). The CDR3 extends over 17 amino acids. CDR3 sequence: CASSLGTRQGVVWGYTF. The DNA of the CDR3 is TGTGCCAGCAGTCTAGGCACCCGACAGGGAGTCGTGTGGGGCTACACCTTC.